Shown below are 31 T cell receptor beta chains from a single sample sequenced in a study of response to subunit inactivated influenza vaccine. TCRdb redid the calling of the RT-PCR reads with MiXCR, one entry per CDR3 protein. The sample yields around 470,000 distinct CDR3 sequences, about 7.2% seen once. Sequenced here: PBMCs from blood, sampled roughly 24 months after vaccination. These receptor sequences come from a man aged 45-69 years who received an inactivated influenza vaccine.

The chain uses TRBV29-1 and TRBJ1-1; D call uncertain. CDR1 and CDR2 from the germline V gene are SQVTM and ANQGSEA. The CDR3 has 14 amino acids. V was trimmed by 1 base and J by 0 bases, leaving 9 bases between them. CDR3 DNA: TGCAGCGTTGAAGGAACAATAATGAACACTGAAGCTTTCTTT. Translated: CSVEGTIMNTEAFF. Drawing the rest from reference TRBV29-1 and TRBJ1-1, the complete variable domain is SAVISQKPSRDICQRGTSLTIQCQVDSQVTMMFWYRQQPGQSLTLIATANQGSEATYESGFVIDKFPISRPNLTFSTLTVSNMSPEDSSIYLCSVEGTIMNTEAFFGQGTRLTVV.

There are many counts of this clonotype. The chain joins TRBV7-9 to TRBJ1-3; no clear D gene. Trimming removed 2 bases at V and 0 bases at J, with 5 bases between. From germline, CDR1 is SEHNR and CDR2 FQNEAQ (reference sequence). CDR3 length: 14 amino acids. The CDR3 nucleotides are TGTGCCAGCAGCTTATCCGTCTCTGGAAACACCATATATTTT. Translated, it gives CASSLSVSGNTIYF.

V usage is TRBV27 and J usage is TRBJ1-6; the match to TRBD1 covers 7 bases. J lost 6 bases, V lost 6 bases, and 8 bases had no gene match. Germline lookup yields CDR1 MNHEY and CDR2 SMNVEV (reference sequence). The CDR3 is 15 amino acids. For the CDR3, the DNA is TGTGCCAGCAGGAACCTCGACAGGGTTAATTCACCCCTCCACTTT. This translates into CASRNLDRVNSPLHF.

This clonotype came up a few times. The V and J genes are TRBV5-1 and TRBJ2-2, with D uncertain. Trimming removed 4 bases at V and 0 bases at J, with 16 bases between. Germline assignment: CDR1 SGHRS and CDR2 YFSETQ. The CDR3 has 17 amino acids. Written as DNA, the CDR3 is TGCGCCAGCAGCCAAAGGTGGGCGCTTGCGAACACCGGGGAGCTGTTTTTT. Protein product: CASSQRWALANTGELFF.

This clonotype was observed at least ten times. This chain connects TRBV30 to TRBJ1-6; the D gene is possibly TRBD1 (5 bases). Germline V gives CDR1 GTSNPN, CDR2 SVGIG (reference sequence). V was cut by 3 bases and J by 13 bases, with 19 bases left in between. The CDR3 consists of 14 residues. The CDR3 protein is CAWRSGRMGAPLHF. The DNA of the CDR3 is TGTGCCTGGAGGTCGGGACGGATGGGAGCGCCCCTCCACTTT. The whole variable domain, remainder taken from reference TRBV30 and TRBJ1-6, is SQTIHQWPATLVQPVGSPLSLECTVEGTSNPNLYWYRQAAGRGLQLLFYSVGIGQISSEVPQNLSASRPQDRQFILSSKKLLLSDSGFYLCAWRSGRMGAPLHFGNGTRLTVT.

This chain joins TRBV6-5 and TRBJ2-1; 9 bases are shared with TRBD2. After removal of 3 bases from V and 4 bases from J, the junction contained 4 bases not matched to a gene. The germline CDR1 and CDR2 sequences are MNHEY and SVGAGI. The CDR3 loop spans 15 amino acids. CDR3 bases: TGTGCCAGCAGTTATCGGACTAGCGAGTACAATGAGCAGTTCTTC. Translating it yields CASSYRTSEYNEQFF.

This clonotype has a count of ten or more. The genes are TRBV7-2 and TRBJ1-1; possibly TRBD1 for D (6 bases). Trimming took 0 bases from V and 4 from J, leaving 18 bases between them. The CDR3 covers 17 residues. Germline V lookup: CDR1 SGHTA, CDR2 FQGNSA. DNA for the CDR3: TGTGCCAGCAGCTTAGCGCCTCAAACAGGGCCGGGCACTGAAGCTTTCTTT. It specifies CASSLAPQTGPGTEAFF.

This clonotype occurred many times. The rearrangement joins TRBV29-1 to TRBJ2-4, with D possibly TRBD1 on 6 matching bases. Per the germline V gene, CDR1 is SQVTM and CDR2 is ANQGSEA. Trimming pared 7 bases from V and 6 bases from J, leaving 10 bases between. The CDR3 sequence is 11 residues long. The CDR3 DNA is TGCAGCGCCGGCAGGGGAAACATTCAGTACTTC. Translating it yields CSAGRGNIQYF.

The rearrangement uses TRBV4-1 and TRBJ2-6; D gene unclear. V shed 0 bases and J shed 5 bases, with 11 bases lying between them. Germline CDR1 reads MGHRA; CDR2 reads YSYEKL. The CDR3 is made up of 16 amino acids. This chain's CDR3 is CASSQDRGYRANVLTF. CDR3 nucleotide sequence: TGCGCCAGCAGCCAAGATCGAGGCTATAGGGCCAACGTCCTGACTTTC.

The CDR3 loop reads CAWPDREQYF. The CDR3 coding sequence is TGTGCCTGGCCCGACAGGGAGCAGTACTTC. This rearrangement joins TRBV30 to TRBJ2-7; D might be TRBD1 (6 bases). This CDR3 is built from 10 residues. Germline V gene data show CDR1 as GTSNPN and CDR2 as SVGIG (reference sequence). Trimming cost V 5 bases and J 7 bases, with 9 bases left between them.

This clonotype was seen a handful of times. The J gene is TRBJ1-2, the V gene TRBV27; perhaps TRBD1 as D (6 bases). Germline V CDR1 and CDR2: MNHEY, SMNVEV (reference sequence). Trimming took 6 bases from V and 2 from J, leaving 13 bases between them. The CDR3 is 14 amino acids. The CDR3 spells CASSRTAANYGYTF. The CDR3 region has the DNA TGTGCCAGCAGCCGGACAGCGGCCAACTATGGCTACACCTTC.

This clonotype appeared a few times. The chain joins TRBV7-2 to TRBJ1-1; a possible D gene is TRBD1 (6 bases). V was pared by 5 bases and J by 1 base, with 17 bases between. There are 16 residues in the CDR3. Germline assignment: CDR1 SGHTA and CDR2 FQGNSA. CDR3 in DNA: TGTGCCAGCAGCACGAATAACAGGGCCCCGAACACTGAAGCTTTCTTT. It specifies CASSTNNRAPNTEAFF.

V and J are TRBV3-2 and TRBJ2-7; whether TRBD2, the table's D call, matches the DNA was not checked. TRBV3-2 is recorded as a pseudogene. CDR3 length: 15 amino acids. The CDR3: CASSRPGLANYEQYF. For the CDR3, the DNA is TGTGCCAGCAGCCGGCCGGGACTAGCGAACTACGAGCAGTACTTC.

This clonotype was picked up a small number of times. The rearrangement links TRBV2 to TRBJ1-6; no clear D. Germline CDR1 reads SNHLY; CDR2 reads FYNNEI. CDR3 length: 13 amino acids. V lost 2 bases and J lost 2, with 1 base in between. This CDR3 reads CASSETYNSPLHF. CDR3 bases: TGTGCCAGCAGTGAAACCTATAATTCACCCCTCCACTTT. The complete variable domain, with remaining parts taken from reference TRBV2 and TRBJ1-6, reads EPEVTQTPSHQVTQMGQEVILRCVPISNHLYFYWYRQILGQKVEFLVSFYNNEISEKSEIFDDQFSVERPDGSNFTLKIRSTKLEDSAMYFCASSETYNSPLHFGNGTRLTVT.

The V call is TRBV9, the J call TRBJ2-3; a possible D gene is TRBD1 (6 bases). The CDR3 consists of 16 residues. Germline-derived CDR1 and CDR2 are SGDLS and YYNGEE. Trimming stripped 4 bases from V and 0 bases from J, with 15 bases between. The CDR3 DNA follows: TGTGCCAGCAGCCCAACGCCGAGGGGGAGCACAGATACGCAGTATTTT. Protein: CASSPTPRGSTDTQYF.

This chain links TRBV20-1 with TRBJ1-1, with 9 bases aligning to TRBD1. Germline loops: CDR1 DFQATT, CDR2 SNEGSKA (reference sequence). V dropped 3 bases and J dropped 3; count of bases not matched to a gene: 17. The CDR3 has 18 residues. This chain's CDR3 is CSASLLGYRGRTYTEAFF. CDR3 in DNA: TGCAGTGCTAGTTTGTTGGGGTACAGGGGGCGAACGTACACTGAAGCTTTCTTT.

The V call is TRBV7-6, the J call TRBJ1-4; tentative D call: TRBD1 (6 bases). CDR1 and CDR2 from the germline V gene are SGHVS and FNYEAQ. The CDR3 totals 15 residues. Trimming removed 4 bases from V and 1 base from J, with 10 bases in between. The CDR3 coding sequence is TGTGCCAGCAGCTCGAGGGGGATAACTAATGAAAAACTGTTTTTT. Translation: CASSSRGITNEKLFF.

V usage is TRBV11-2 and J usage is TRBJ2-4; the D gene is possibly TRBD2 (5 bases). The germline V gene encodes CDR1 SGHAT and CDR2 FQNNGV. Trimming removed 0 bases at V and 1 base at J, with 13 bases between. This CDR3 contains 17 residues. CDR3 nucleotide sequence: TGTGCCAGCAGCTTAGATCGGACTTTGAGGGCCAAAAACATTCAGTACTTC. Protein: CASSLDRTLRAKNIQYF. The whole variable domain, remainder taken from reference TRBV11-2 and TRBJ2-4, is EAGVAQSPRYKIIEKRQSVAFWCNPISGHATLYWYQQILGQGPKLLIQFQNNGVVDDSQLPKDRFSAERLKGVDSTLKIQPAKLEDSAVYLCASSLDRTLRAKNIQYFGAGTRLSVL.

This clonotype was counted many times. The chain has TRBV12-3 or TRBV12-4 and TRBJ2-1; TRBD2 matches 12 bases. This CDR3 region has 15 residues. V dropped 5 bases and J dropped 6; count of bases not matched to a gene: 5. The CDR3 DNA follows: TGTGCCAGCAGTCCCCTAGCGGGGGGGCGCAATGAGCAGTTCTTC. Residues: CASSPLAGGRNEQFF.

This clonotype was observed a handful of times. J is TRBJ1-3 and V is TRBV6-1, with D possibly matching TRBD1 (5 bases). Per germline, CDR1 MNHNS and CDR2 SASEGT. V lost 6 bases to trimming and J lost 0 bases, with 9 bases between them. The CDR3 covers 14 residues. Here the CDR3 reads CASSEGSSGNTIYF. DNA of the CDR3: TGTGCCAGCAGCGAGGGGAGCTCTGGAAACACCATATATTTT.

CDR3 amino acids: CASSYVTGNGYTF. In nucleotides, the CDR3 is TGTGCCAGCAGCTATGTAACAGGGAATGGCTACACCTTC. The rearrangement joins TRBV7-2 to TRBJ1-2; possibly TRBD1 for D (6 bases). V was trimmed by 4 bases and J by 6 bases, leaving 12 bases between them. Looked up from germline, CDR1 is SGHTA and CDR2 is FQGNSA. The CDR3 totals 13 residues.

This clonotype was found a few times. This chain uses TRBV7-2 with TRBJ2-3; 10 bases align to TRBD2. This CDR3 is 15 amino acids long. CDR1 SGHTA and CDR2 FQGNSA come from the germline V gene. V shed 7 bases and J 7 bases; nucleotides not matched to a gene: 11. The CDR3 bases are TGTGCCAGCACCGTTTGGGGTAGCGGGGGGTATACGCAGTATTTT. Translating gives CASTVWGSGGYTQYF.

This chain links TRBV4-1 with TRBJ2-1, with D maybe TRBD1 (5 bases). The CDR3 extends over 15 amino acids. V lost 1 base and J 5 bases, leaving 12 bases between the germline ends. From germline, CDR1 is MGHRA and CDR2 YSYEKL. CDR3 amino acids: CASSQAQGLNNEQFF. CDR3 DNA sequence: TGCGCCAGCAGCCAAGCCCAGGGTTTAAACAATGAGCAGTTCTTC.

CDR3 protein: CASSFSVAKNIQYF. The CDR3 DNA is TGTGCCAGCAGTTTTAGCGTAGCCAAAAACATTCAGTACTTC. This chain uses TRBV28 with TRBJ2-4, with TRBD2 as a possible D gene (5 bases). Per germline, CDR1 MDHEN and CDR2 SYDVKM. V shed 3 bases and J shed 0 bases, with 6 bases lying between them. This CDR3 has 14 amino acids.

The rearrangement joins TRBV10-3 to TRBJ2-7, with TRBD1 as a possible D gene (5 bases). CDR3 length: 16 residues. V lost 2 bases, J lost 0 bases, and 14 bases lay in between. The V gene's germline CDR1 is ENHRY and CDR2 SYGVKD. In DNA form, the CDR3 reads TGTGCCATCAGTGAGAGTTTGCACAGGAGCTCCTACGAGCAGTACTTC. Encoded protein: CAISESLHRSSYEQYF.

The table lists this clonotype with a few counts. For the CDR3, the DNA is TGTGCCAGCAGCGTAACCACAGGGACCGGGGAGCTGTTTTTT. This codes for CASSVTTGTGELFF. This chain connects TRBV4-2 to TRBJ2-2, with D possibly TRBD1 on 6 matching bases. The CDR3 runs to 14 residues. Germline-derived CDR1 and CDR2 are LGHNA and YNFKEQ. V was trimmed by 5 bases and J by 5 bases, leaving 12 bases between them.

This clonotype was observed a handful of times. The chain employs TRBV6-5 and TRBJ2-1; D call uncertain. CDR3 size: 14 residues. V was trimmed by 2 bases and J by 10 bases, leaving 15 bases between them. CDR1 MNHEY and CDR2 SVGAGI come from the germline V gene. CDR3 coding DNA: TGTGCCAGCAGTTACGGCGCGCATTCTCGCGAGCAGTTCTTC. It codes for CASSYGAHSREQFF.

This clonotype occurred many times. The chain uses TRBV12-3 or TRBV12-4 and TRBJ2-2; TRBD1 matches at 8 bases. The V and J ends lost 7 bases and 2 bases, in that order; junction bases with no gene match: 3. The CDR3 runs 14 residues. Written as DNA, the CDR3 is TGTGCCAGCATCCAGGGGGCCAACACCGGGGAGCTGTTTTTT. As protein: CASIQGANTGELFF.

With respect to this clonotype: Compared with germline, one end of the junction differs, possibly owing to a read error. The chain joins TRBV6-2 or TRBV6-3 to TRBJ2-5; TRBD2 matches 11 bases. The germline gives CDR1 MNHEY, CDR2 SVGEGT. The CDR3 is made up of 13 amino acids. The CDR3 DNA sequence: TGTGCCAGCACCGGGACTAGCGGAGAGAAAAAGGACTTC. Protein product: CASTGTSGEKKDF.

Turning to this clonotype: Just one base apart from a much larger clone, this may be a read error. This chain's CDR3 is CASSLSSGSHTGELFF. In DNA form, the CDR3 reads TGTGCCAGCAGTTTATCTAGCGGGAGTCACACCGGGGAGCTGTTTTTT. The chain is built from TRBV12-3 or TRBV12-4 and TRBJ2-2, with 10 bases identical to TRBD2. The CDR3 covers 16 residues. The ends lost 2 bases at V and 3 bases at J; junction bases unmatched: 3.

This clonotype was seen many times. The rearrangement joins TRBV5-1 to TRBJ2-3; 8 bases line up with TRBD1. The CDR3 runs to 16 residues. V shed 5 bases and J 1 base; nucleotides not matched to a gene: 9. The V gene's germline CDR1 is SGHRS and CDR2 YFSETQ. CDR3 loop: CASREPEGQGTDTQYF. CDR3 in DNA: TGCGCCAGCAGAGAACCGGAGGGACAGGGCACAGATACGCAGTATTTT.